This T cell receptor (beta chain) was observed in a study of T cell clonotyping in hematopoietic cell transplantation. The overall study: Recipient samples before transplant were obtained post-cytoreduction.

With respect to this clone: The antigen is not known.

This sample's time point: recipient sample about 28 days before transplant, after cytoreduction. The data were produced by immunoSEQ multiplex PCR, yet TCRdb's version contains in-frame clones alone and is incomplete. The table includes fewer than 50,000 clones, more than 75% detected once. Germline V CDR1 and CDR2: SGDLS, YYNGEE. V shed 4 bases and J 3 bases; nucleotides not matched to a gene: 6. The CDR3 covers 15 residues. Findings and limits, study-wide: Higher Inverse Simpson Index values in graft donor and pretransplant recipient predicted broader posttransplant TCR diversity. At the given depth, recipient repertoires were over 97% de novo clonotypes. After transplant, recipient diversity fell while pathologically expanded clonotypes grew through day 180.

The chain joins TRBV9 to TRBJ2-5, with TRBD1 matching over 10 bases. This material consisted of peripheral blood mononuclear cells, taken before stem cell transplant. The sequence was obtained from a man between 60 and 70 years old with biphenotypic leukemia. Some clones in this sample may be carry-over from other donors' samples. The CDR3 nucleotides read TGTGCCAGCAGCAAAGGGACAGGGGTCGAAGAGACCCAGTACTTC. This gives the protein CASSKGTGVEETQYF.